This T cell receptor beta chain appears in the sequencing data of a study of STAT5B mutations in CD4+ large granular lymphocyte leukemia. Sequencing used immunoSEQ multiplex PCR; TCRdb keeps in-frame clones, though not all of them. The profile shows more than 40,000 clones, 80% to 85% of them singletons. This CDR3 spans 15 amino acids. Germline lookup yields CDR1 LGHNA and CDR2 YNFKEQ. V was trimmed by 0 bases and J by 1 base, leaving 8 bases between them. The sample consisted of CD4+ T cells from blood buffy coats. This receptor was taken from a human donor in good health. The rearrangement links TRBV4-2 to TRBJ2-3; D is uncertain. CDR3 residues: CASSQDLAGTDTQYF. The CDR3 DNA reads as TGTGCCAGCAGCCAAGATTTGGCCGGCACAGATACGCAGTATTTT.